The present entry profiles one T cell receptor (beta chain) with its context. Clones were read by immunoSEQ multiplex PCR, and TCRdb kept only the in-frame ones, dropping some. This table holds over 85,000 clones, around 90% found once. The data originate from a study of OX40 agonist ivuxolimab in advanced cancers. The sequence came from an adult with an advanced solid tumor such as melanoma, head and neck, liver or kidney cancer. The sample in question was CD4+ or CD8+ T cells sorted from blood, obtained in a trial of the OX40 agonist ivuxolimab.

CDR3 nucleotide sequence: TGTGCCAGCAGTGAATATACCAGAAACTATGGCTACACCTTC. It yields the protein CASSEYTRNYGYTF. The genes are TRBV25-1 and TRBJ1-2; no definite D call. CDR1 MGHDK and CDR2 SYGVNS come from the germline V gene. Trimming shortened V by 0 bases and J by 2 bases, and 7 bases separated the two germline ends. This CDR3 region has 14 residues.